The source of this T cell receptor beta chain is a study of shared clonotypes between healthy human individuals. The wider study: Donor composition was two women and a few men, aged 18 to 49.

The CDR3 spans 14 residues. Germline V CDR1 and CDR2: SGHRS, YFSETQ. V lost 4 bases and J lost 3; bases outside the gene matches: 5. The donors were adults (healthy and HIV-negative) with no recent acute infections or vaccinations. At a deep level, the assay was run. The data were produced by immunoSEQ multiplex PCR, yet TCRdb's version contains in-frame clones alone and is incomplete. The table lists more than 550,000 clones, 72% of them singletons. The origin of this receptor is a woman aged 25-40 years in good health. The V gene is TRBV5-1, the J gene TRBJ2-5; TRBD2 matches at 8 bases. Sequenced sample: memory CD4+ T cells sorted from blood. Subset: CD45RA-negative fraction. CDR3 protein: CASSPSGGKETQYF. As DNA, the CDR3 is TGCGCCAGCAGCCCGAGCGGGGGAAAAGAGACCCAGTACTTC. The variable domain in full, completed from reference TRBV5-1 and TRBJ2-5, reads KAGVTQTPRYLIKTRGQQVTLSCSPISGHRSVSWYQQTPGQGLQFLFEYFSETQRNKGNFPGRFSGRQFSNSRSEMNVSTLELGDSALYLCASSPSGGKETQYFGPGTRLLVL.